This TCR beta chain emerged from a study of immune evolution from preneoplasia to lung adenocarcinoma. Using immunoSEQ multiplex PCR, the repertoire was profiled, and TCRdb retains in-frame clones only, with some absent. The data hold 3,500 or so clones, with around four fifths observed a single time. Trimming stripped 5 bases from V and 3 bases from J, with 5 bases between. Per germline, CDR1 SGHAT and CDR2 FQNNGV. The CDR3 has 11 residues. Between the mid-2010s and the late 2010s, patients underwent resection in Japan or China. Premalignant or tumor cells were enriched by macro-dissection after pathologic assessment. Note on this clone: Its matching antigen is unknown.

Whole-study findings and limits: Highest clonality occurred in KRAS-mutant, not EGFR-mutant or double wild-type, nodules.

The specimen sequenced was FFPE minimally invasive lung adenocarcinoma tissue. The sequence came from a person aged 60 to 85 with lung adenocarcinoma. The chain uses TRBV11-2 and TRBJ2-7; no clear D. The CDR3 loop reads CASSTYYEQYF. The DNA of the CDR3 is TGTGCCAGCAGCACTTACTACGAGCAGTACTTC.